These T cell receptor beta chains were read from a single sample in a study of T cells in Graves' hyperthyroidism and ophthalmopathy. Each CDR3 protein gets one entry after TCRdb re-called the multiplex PCR reads with MiXCR. The sample holds a few hundred thousand distinct CDR3 sequences; more than 20% are singletons and the top ten take roughly 70%. Sequenced sample: blood. The receptor source for this set is a middle-aged man with Graves' hyperthyroidism. Each CDR3 is given with its conserved first and last residue. A D gene is named only where the DNA matches it firmly. Clone size is shown for a subset of rows, as once, few, many or a class of expanded clone.

>TRBV15|NA|TRBD1|TRBJ1-5
CATSAGTAYSNQPQHF
TGTGCCACCAGCGCCGGGACAGCCTATAGCAATCAGCCCCAGCATTTT
>TRBV20-1|NA|NA|TRBJ2-7
CSVRTTPPGLEQYF
TGCAGTGTTCGGACTACCCCACCCGGGTTGGAGCAGTACTTC
>TRBV6-2/TRBV6-3|few|NA|TRBJ2-7
CASGGEEYEQYF
TGTGCCAGCGGAGGGGAGGAGTACGAGCAGTACTTC
>TRBV11-3|NA|NA|TRBJ2-2
CASSPMVSNTGELFF
TGTGCCAGCAGTCCTATGGTTTCGAACACCGGGGAGCTGTTTTTT
>TRBV20-1|NA|NA|TRBJ2-1
CSVALASSYNEQFF
TGCAGTGTAGCGCTCGCCTCCTCCTACAATGAGCAGTTCTTC
>TRBV5-1|NA|NA|TRBJ2-1
CASRDWGLDEQFF
TGCGCCAGCAGGGATTGGGGATTAGATGAGCAGTTCTTC
>TRBV4-2|few|TRBD2|TRBJ2-7
CASSHVGGSGAYEQYF
TGTGCCAGCAGCCATGTCGGGGGGTCTGGAGCCTACGAGCAGTACTTC
>TRBV6-2/TRBV6-3|NA|TRBD1|TRBJ2-3
CATYRGPRDTQYF
TGTGCCACGTACAGGGGGCCCCGTGATACGCAGTATTTT
>TRBV12-5|NA|TRBD2|TRBJ2-3
CASGSGGSTDTQYF
TGTGCTAGTGGATCGGGAGGGAGCACAGATACGCAGTATTTT
>TRBV11-2|NA|NA|TRBJ2-5
CASSFYQGEETQYF
TGTGCCAGCAGCTTTTATCAGGGAGAGGAGACCCAGTACTTC
>TRBV20-1|NA|NA|TRBJ1-2
CSARKGQALYGYTF
TGCAGTGCTAGAAAAGGGCAGGCTCTCTATGGCTACACCTTC
>TRBV28|NA|NA|TRBJ2-7
CASTLGGGREWEQYF
TGTGCCAGCACTTTAGGTGGGGGGCGGGAATGGGAGCAGTACTTC
>TRBV9|few|TRBD2|TRBJ2-2
CASSVVGTSSSTGELFF
TGTGCCAGCAGCGTAGTCGGGACTAGCTCCTCCACCGGGGAGCTGTTTTTT
>TRBV9|NA|TRBD2|TRBJ2-5
CASSVRDYIQETQYF
TGTGCCAGCAGCGTCCGGGACTATATACAAGAGACCCAGTACTTC
>TRBV7-2|NA|NA|TRBJ2-2
CASSLVPSNTGELFF
TGTGCCAGCAGCTTAGTCCCCAGCAACACCGGGGAGCTGTTTTTT
>TRBV20-1|NA|NA|TRBJ1-1
CSASKGWGTEAFF
TGCAGTGCTAGTAAAGGGTGGGGAACTGAAGCTTTCTTT
>TRBV6-5|NA|TRBD1|TRBJ1-5
CASSYFGQGPYSNQPQHF
TGTGCCAGCAGTTACTTCGGACAGGGGCCCTACTCAAATCAGCCCCAGCATTTT
>TRBV30|few|NA|TRBJ2-3
CAWSVFRTDTQYF
TGTGCCTGGAGTGTATTCCGCACAGATACGCAGTATTTT
>TRBV18|NA|TRBD2|TRBJ2-1
CASSPGLAAVNEQFF
TGTGCCAGCTCACCCGGACTAGCGGCAGTAAATGAGCAGTTCTTC
>TRBV9|NA|NA|TRBJ1-4
CASTGTLGEKLFF
TGTGCCAGCACCGGGACCCTAGGGGAAAAACTGTTTTTT
>TRBV6-6|few|NA|TRBJ2-2
CASSYTKNTGELFF
TGTGCCAGCAGTTACACCAAGAACACCGGGGAGCTGTTTTTT
>TRBV7-3|many|TRBD2|TRBJ2-3
CASSLAPGLGTDTQYF
TGTGCCAGCAGCTTAGCTCCGGGACTAGGCACAGATACGCAGTATTTT
>TRBV28|many|NA|TRBJ2-2
CASSLIGDTGELFF
TGTGCCAGCAGTTTAATAGGAGACACCGGGGAGCTGTTTTTT
>TRBV7-2|many|TRBD2|TRBJ2-1
CASSSGTSGSREQFF
TGTGCCAGCAGCTCCGGGACTAGCGGGAGTAGGGAGCAGTTCTTC
>TRBV6-5|many|TRBD1|TRBJ2-2
CASSYTPTGNTGELFF
TGTGCCAGCAGTTACACCCCGACAGGGAATACCGGGGAGCTGTTTTTT
>TRBV27|few|TRBD1|TRBJ2-3
CASSYTSGTGTDTRYF
TGTGCCAGCAGTTACACCTCCGGGACAGGGACAGATACGCGGTATTTT
>TRBV20-1|NA|NA|TRBJ1-5
CSASRAINQPQHF
TGCAGTGCTAGCCGAGCTATCAATCAGCCCCAGCATTTT
>TRBV7-9|many|NA|TRBJ1-1
CASSSKVRLYTEAFF
TGTGCCAGCAGCTCAAAAGTCAGATTGTACACTGAAGCTTTCTTT
>TRBV5-1|NA|TRBD2|TRBJ2-7
CASSLVGGSEYEQYF
TGCGCCAGCAGCTTGGTTGGCGGGAGTGAGTACGAGCAGTACTTC
>TRBV20-1|many|TRBD2|TRBJ2-1
CSFTGTTFNEQFF
TGCAGTTTTACCGGGACTACCTTCAATGAGCAGTTCTTC
>TRBV11-2|NA|TRBD1|TRBJ2-5
CASSHGTETQYF
TGTGCCAGCAGCCACGGGACAGAAACCCAGTACTTC
>TRBV6-1|NA|NA|TRBJ2-2
CASTPPGNTGELFF
TGTGCCAGCACTCCCCCGGGGAACACCGGGGAGCTGTTTTTT
>TRBV6-6|few|NA|TRBJ2-3
CASSYSVRDEDTQYF
TGTGCCAGCAGTTACTCAGTTAGGGATGAAGATACGCAGTATTTT
>TRBV20-1|many|NA|TRBJ2-3
CSASPADITDTQYF
TGCAGTGCTAGCCCTGCGGATATCACAGATACGCAGTATTTT
>TRBV5-1|NA|NA|TRBJ1-1
CASSRGWNTEAFF
TGCGCCAGCAGCCGAGGATGGAACACTGAAGCTTTCTTT
>TRBV5-1|NA|NA|TRBJ1-4
CASSFGSQNNEKLFF
TGCGCCAGCAGCTTCGGCTCGCAGAATAATGAAAAACTGTTTTTT
>TRBV11-2|many|NA|TRBJ2-5
CASSMLQETQYF
TGTGCCAGCAGTATGCTCCAAGAGACCCAGTACTTC
>TRBV5-1|NA|NA|TRBJ1-2
CASSLDGRTNYGYTF
TGCGCCAGCAGCTTGGACGGCAGGACAAACTATGGCTACACCTTC
>TRBV7-2|once|TRBD2|TRBJ2-1
CASSRRGLAGPNEQFF
TGTGCCAGCAGTCGTAGAGGACTAGCGGGACCCAATGAGCAGTTCTTC
>TRBV24-1|NA|TRBD2|TRBJ2-3
CATSDSKRESTDTQYF
TGTGCCACCAGTGATTCGAAGCGGGAGAGCACAGATACGCAGTATTTT
>TRBV30|NA|NA|TRBJ1-2
CAWSVSRSADGGYGYTF
TGTGCCTGGAGTGTAAGCCGGTCCGCCGACGGTGGCTATGGCTACACCTTC
>TRBV7-3|many|NA|TRBJ2-3
CASSLGGSGADTQYF
TGTGCCAGCAGCTTAGGTGGGAGTGGGGCAGATACGCAGTATTTT
>TRBV29-1|many|TRBD1|TRBJ1-1
CSAAGQSMNTEAFF
TGCAGCGCCGCGGGACAGTCGATGAACACTGAAGCTTTCTTT
>TRBV5-5|few|TRBD1|TRBJ2-7
CACGQGVTYEQYF
TGTGCCTGCGGACAGGGGGTGACCTACGAGCAGTACTTC
>TRBV7-2|many|TRBD1|TRBJ2-1
CASSLVGTGDNEQFF
TGTGCCAGCAGCTTAGTTGGGACAGGAGACAATGAGCAGTTCTTC
>TRBV6-2/TRBV6-3|NA|NA|TRBJ2-5
CASTPTNRGTQYF
TGTGCCAGCACGCCCACTAATCGGGGGACCCAGTACTTC
>TRBV7-9|NA|NA|TRBJ1-2
CASSLASRGLSYGYTF
TGTGCCAGCAGCTTAGCGTCCCGGGGGCTTTCCTATGGCTACACCTTC
>TRBV19|few|NA|TRBJ1-6
CASSIAGAHNSPLHF
TGTGCCAGTAGTATAGCGGGCGCTCATAATTCACCCCTCCACTTT
>TRBV20-1|few|TRBD2|TRBJ2-1
CSARNPTSLSDEQFF
TGCAGTGCTAGAAATCCGACTAGCCTCTCGGATGAGCAGTTCTTC
>TRBV5-4|NA|TRBD1|TRBJ2-7
CASSFRSGGEQYF
TGTGCCAGCAGCTTTCGATCAGGGGGCGAGCAGTACTTC
>TRBV28|few|TRBD1|TRBJ1-2
CASSDGTDLYGYTF
TGTGCCAGCAGTGACGGGACAGACCTCTATGGCTACACCTTC
>TRBV7-2|many|TRBD2|TRBJ2-3
CASSSQGLAGGRDTQYF
TGTGCCAGCAGCTCCCAGGGACTAGCGGGAGGGAGGGATACGCAGTATTTT
>TRBV18|once|NA|TRBJ2-1
CASSPGNRVREQFF
TGTGCCAGCTCACCAGGTAACCGAGTAAGGGAGCAGTTCTTC
>TRBV29-1|few|NA|TRBJ2-3
CSGRGASTDTQYF
TGCAGCGGTAGGGGGGCAAGCACAGATACGCAGTATTTT
>TRBV6-2/TRBV6-3|NA|TRBD1|TRBJ2-1
CASSASGTGRGGNEQFF
TGTGCCAGCAGTGCGTCCGGGACAGGACGAGGTGGCAATGAGCAGTTCTTC
>TRBV30|few|NA|TRBJ1-1
CAWNTGTLNTEAFF
TGTGCCTGGAATACCGGGACTTTGAACACTGAAGCTTTCTTT
>TRBV2|NA|NA|TRBJ1-5
CASSVRQAGVQPQHF
TGTGCCAGCAGTGTGAGGCAGGCTGGGGTTCAGCCCCAGCATTTT
>TRBV30|NA|NA|TRBJ2-1
CAWSLPVYNEQFF
TGTGCCTGGAGTCTCCCAGTCTACAATGAGCAGTTCTTC
>TRBV12-3/TRBV12-4|many|NA|TRBJ1-6
CASSLDTRSGSPLHF
TGTGCCAGCAGTTTGGACACCCGGAGCGGTTCACCCCTCCACTTT
>TRBV10-3|NA|NA|TRBJ1-1
CAISEGITEAFF
TGTGCCATCAGTGAGGGGATCACTGAAGCTTTCTTT